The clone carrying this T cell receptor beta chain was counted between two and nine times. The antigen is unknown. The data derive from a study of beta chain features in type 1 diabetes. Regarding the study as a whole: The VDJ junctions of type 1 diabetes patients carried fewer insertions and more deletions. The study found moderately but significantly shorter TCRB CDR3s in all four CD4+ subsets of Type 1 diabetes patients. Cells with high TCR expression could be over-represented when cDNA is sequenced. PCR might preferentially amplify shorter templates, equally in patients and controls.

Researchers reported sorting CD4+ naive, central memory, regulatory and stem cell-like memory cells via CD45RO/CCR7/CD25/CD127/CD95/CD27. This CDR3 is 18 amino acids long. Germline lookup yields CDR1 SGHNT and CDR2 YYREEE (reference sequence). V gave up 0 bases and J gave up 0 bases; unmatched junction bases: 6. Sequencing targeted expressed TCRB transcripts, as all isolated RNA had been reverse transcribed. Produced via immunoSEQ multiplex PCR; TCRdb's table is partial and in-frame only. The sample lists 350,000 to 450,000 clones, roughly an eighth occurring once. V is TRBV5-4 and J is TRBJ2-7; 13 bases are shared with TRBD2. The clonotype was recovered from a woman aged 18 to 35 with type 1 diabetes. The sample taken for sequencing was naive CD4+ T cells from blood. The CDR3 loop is CASSLVGLAGVSSYEQYF. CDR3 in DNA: TGTGCCAGCAGCTTGGTTGGACTAGCGGGGGTAAGCTCCTACGAGCAGTACTTC.